This T cell receptor beta chain is drawn from a study of T cell repertoires in cytomegalovirus infection. V shed 4 bases and J shed 7 bases, with 11 bases lying between them. This CDR3 contains 13 residues. Germline CDR1 and CDR2: SGHRS and YFSETQ. On this clonotype: Its antigen is unidentified.

Study-level points and caveats: CMV carriers having the relevant HLA were flagged by cumulative public TCR beta family frequency.

One entry per CDR3 protein, called by TCRdb with MiXCR from the reads. The top ten hold approximately 31% of the sample, which has 200,000 or so distinct CDR3 sequences, 28% seen once. The sequencing input was PBMCs. The clonotype originates from a human donor in good health (CMV status not recorded). Some clones in this sample may be carry-over from other donors' samples. V is TRBV5-1 and J is TRBJ1-4; D perhaps matches TRBD1 (6 bases). The CDR3 nucleotides are TGCGCCAGCAGCCCCGGACAGTCTGAAAAACTGTTTTTT. Translated, it gives CASSPGQSEKLFF.